Listed below are T cell receptor beta chains from one sample, sequenced in a study of cytomegalovirus exposure and HLA in healthy donors. Profiling relied on immunoSEQ multiplex PCR, and the TCRdb table lists in-frame clones only, not all of them. The data hold about 180,000 clones, with 60% to 85% observed a single time. The sequenced sample consisted of PBMCs. Receptors originate from a man aged 18 to 29 in good health and CMV-seronegative. The CDR3 runs from the conserved cysteine through the conserved F or W. The D gene is left open where the match is weak. A row's size may be missing; if present it is once, few, many or a size class.

V	size	D	J	length	DNA	CDR3
TRBV6-1	-	TRBD1	TRBJ1-5	15	TGTGCCAGCAGCGCCGGGACAGGGGTCGAACAGCCCCAGCATTTT	CASSAGTGVEQPQHF
TRBV2	-	-	TRBJ1-5	14	TGTGCCAGCAGTGCCCAGGGGAACAATCAGCCCCAGCATTTT	CASSAQGNNQPQHF
TRBV5-6	-	-	TRBJ1-1	12	TGTGCCAGCAGCTTCAGGTACACTGAAGCTTTCTTT	CASSFRYTEAFF
TRBV7-9	-	-	TRBJ2-2	13	TGTGCCAGCAGCTTAACGGCGGCCGGGGAGCTGTTTTTT	CASSLTAAGELFF
TRBV5-4	-	TRBD2	TRBJ2-7	16	TGTGCCAGCAGCTCGTCCGGGACTAGCGAGGGGTACGAGCAGTACTTC	CASSSSGTSEGYEQYF
TRBV9	-	-	TRBJ1-1	14	TGTGCCAGCAGCGTAGACGGGCGGGGGACTGAAGCTTTCTTT	CASSVDGRGTEAFF
TRBV27	-	TRBD1	TRBJ1-4	14	TGTGCCAGCAGTCCCGGACAGGGGATGCGAAAACTGTTTTTT	CASSPGQGMRKLFF
TRBV29-1	-	-	TRBJ1-2	13	TGCAGCGTTGAAGTCGGCGGCGGCTATGGCTACACCTTC	CSVEVGGGYGYTF
TRBV5-1	once	TRBD1	TRBJ2-7	16	TGCGCCAGCAGCTTGGGAACGACAGGGATCTCCTACGAGCAGTACTTC	CASSLGTTGISYEQYF
TRBV10-3	-	-	TRBJ2-2	17	TGTGCCATCAGTGAGTCGTTTCGGGGGCGGGGGACCGGGGAGCTGTTTTTT	CAISESFRGRGTGELFF
TRBV2	-	TRBD1	TRBJ2-5	15	TGTGCCAGCAGAGCCGGGACAGGGATTTCTGGGACCCAGTACTTC	CASRAGTGISGTQYF
TRBV6-1	few	-	TRBJ1-4	13	TGTGCCAGCAGAGCGACGGGGAATGGGAAACTGTTTTTT	CASRATGNGKLFF
TRBV30	-	-	TRBJ1-1	11	TGTGCCTGGAGTGTACTACACCAGGGCTTCTTT	CAWSVLHQGFF
TRBV18	once	TRBD1	TRBJ2-1	15	TGTGCCAGCTCACAGAACAGGGGGATAGTCAATGAGCAGTTCTTC	CASSQNRGIVNEQFF